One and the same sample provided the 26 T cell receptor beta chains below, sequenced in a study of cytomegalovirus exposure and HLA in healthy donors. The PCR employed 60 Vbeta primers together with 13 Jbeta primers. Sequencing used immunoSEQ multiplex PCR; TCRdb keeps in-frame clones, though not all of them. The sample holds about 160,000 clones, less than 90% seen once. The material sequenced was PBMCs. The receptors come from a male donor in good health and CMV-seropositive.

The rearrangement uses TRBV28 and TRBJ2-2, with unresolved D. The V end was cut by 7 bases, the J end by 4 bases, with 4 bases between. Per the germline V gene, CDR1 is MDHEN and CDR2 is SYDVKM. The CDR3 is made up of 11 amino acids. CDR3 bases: TGTGCCAGCACCCTCACCGGGGAGCTGTTTTTT. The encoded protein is CASTLTGELFF.

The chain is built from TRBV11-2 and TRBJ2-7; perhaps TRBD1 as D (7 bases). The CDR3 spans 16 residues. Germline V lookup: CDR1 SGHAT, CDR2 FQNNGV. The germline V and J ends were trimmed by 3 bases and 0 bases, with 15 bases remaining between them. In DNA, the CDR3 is TGTGCCAGCAGCTTTTTAGCAGGGGGGAGCTCCTACGAGCAGTACTTC. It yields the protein CASSFLAGGSSYEQYF.

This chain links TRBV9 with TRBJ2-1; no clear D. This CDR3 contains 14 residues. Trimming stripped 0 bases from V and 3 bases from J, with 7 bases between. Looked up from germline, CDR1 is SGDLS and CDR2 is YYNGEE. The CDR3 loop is CASSVAPDYNEQFF. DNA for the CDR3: TGTGCCAGCAGCGTAGCCCCAGACTACAATGAGCAGTTCTTC.

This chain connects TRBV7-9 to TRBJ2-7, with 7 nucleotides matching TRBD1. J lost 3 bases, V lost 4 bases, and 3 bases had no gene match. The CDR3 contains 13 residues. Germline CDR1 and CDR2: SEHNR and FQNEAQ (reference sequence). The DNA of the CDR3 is TGTGCCAGCAGCTCGACAGGGAGCTACGAGCAGTACTTC. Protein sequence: CASSSTGSYEQYF.

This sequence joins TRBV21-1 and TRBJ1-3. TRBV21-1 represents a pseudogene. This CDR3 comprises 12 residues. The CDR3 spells CASRPRRNTIYF. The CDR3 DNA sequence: TGTGCCAGCAGGCCCCGCCGGAACACCATATATTTT.

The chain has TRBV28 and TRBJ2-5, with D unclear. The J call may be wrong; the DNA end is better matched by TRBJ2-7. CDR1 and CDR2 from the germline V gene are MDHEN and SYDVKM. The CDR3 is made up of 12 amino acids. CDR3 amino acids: CASSPPRYEQYF. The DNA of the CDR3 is TGTGCCAGCAGCCCCCCACGCTACGAGCAGTACTTC.

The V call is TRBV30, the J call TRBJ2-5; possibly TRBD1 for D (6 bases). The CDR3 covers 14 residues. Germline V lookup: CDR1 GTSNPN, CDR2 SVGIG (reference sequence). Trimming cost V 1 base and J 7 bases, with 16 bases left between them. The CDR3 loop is CAWSARGGSVTQYF. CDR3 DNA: TGTGCCTGGAGTGCCAGAGGGGGTAGCGTGACCCAGTACTTC.

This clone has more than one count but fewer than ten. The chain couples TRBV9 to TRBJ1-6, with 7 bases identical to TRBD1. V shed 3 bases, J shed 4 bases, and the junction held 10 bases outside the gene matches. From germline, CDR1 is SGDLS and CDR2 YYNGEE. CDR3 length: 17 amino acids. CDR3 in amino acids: CASSGGPGQPYNSPLHF. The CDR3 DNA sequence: TGTGCCAGCAGCGGCGGCCCGGGACAGCCTTATAATTCACCCCTCCACTTT.

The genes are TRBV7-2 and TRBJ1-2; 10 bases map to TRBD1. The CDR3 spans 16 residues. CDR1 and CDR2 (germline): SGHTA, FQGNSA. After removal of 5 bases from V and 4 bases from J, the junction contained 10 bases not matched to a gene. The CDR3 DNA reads TGTGCCAGCAGCCCGGGACAGGGGAGGGGGGGCTATGGCTACACCTTC. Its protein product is CASSPGQGRGGYGYTF.

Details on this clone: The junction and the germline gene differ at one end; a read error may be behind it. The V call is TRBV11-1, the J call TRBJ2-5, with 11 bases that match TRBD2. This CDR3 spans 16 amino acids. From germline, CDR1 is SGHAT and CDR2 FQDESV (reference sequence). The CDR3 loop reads CASSLGGLAARETRYF. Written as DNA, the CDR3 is TGTGCCAGCAGCTTAGGGGGACTAGCGGCCCGGGAGACCCGGTACTTC.

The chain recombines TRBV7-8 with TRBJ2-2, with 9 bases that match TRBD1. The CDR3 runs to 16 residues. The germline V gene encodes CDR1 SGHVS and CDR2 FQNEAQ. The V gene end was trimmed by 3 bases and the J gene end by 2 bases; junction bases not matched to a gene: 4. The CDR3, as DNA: TGTGCCAGCAGCTTCCGGGACAGGGCCAACACCGGGGAGCTGTTTTTT. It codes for CASSFRDRANTGELFF.

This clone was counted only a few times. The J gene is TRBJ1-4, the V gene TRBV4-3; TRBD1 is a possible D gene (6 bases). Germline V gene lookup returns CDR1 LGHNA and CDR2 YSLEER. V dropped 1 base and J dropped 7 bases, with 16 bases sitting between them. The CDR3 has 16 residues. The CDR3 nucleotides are TGCGCCAGCAGCCAAGGAATTGGACAGATCGGTGAAAAACTGTTTTTT. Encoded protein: CASSQGIGQIGEKLFF.

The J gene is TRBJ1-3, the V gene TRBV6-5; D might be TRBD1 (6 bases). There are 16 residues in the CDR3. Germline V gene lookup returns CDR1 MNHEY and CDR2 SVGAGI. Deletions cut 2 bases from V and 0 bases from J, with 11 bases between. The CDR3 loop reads CASSYLQGLSGNTIYF. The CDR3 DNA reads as TGTGCCAGCAGTTACCTTCAGGGGCTCTCTGGAAACACCATATATTTT.

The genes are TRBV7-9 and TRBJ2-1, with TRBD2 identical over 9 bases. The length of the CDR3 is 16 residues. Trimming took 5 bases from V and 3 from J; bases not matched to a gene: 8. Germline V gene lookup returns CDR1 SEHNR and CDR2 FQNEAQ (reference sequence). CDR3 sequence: CASSPPGGRDYNEQFF. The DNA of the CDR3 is TGTGCCAGCAGCCCCCCTGGCGGGAGGGACTACAATGAGCAGTTCTTC.

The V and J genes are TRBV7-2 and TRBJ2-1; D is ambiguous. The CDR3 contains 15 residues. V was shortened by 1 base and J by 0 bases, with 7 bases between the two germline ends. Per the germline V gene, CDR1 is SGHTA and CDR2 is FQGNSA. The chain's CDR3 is CASSLERNSYNEQFF. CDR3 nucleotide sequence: TGTGCCAGCAGCTTAGAGAGGAACTCCTACAATGAGCAGTTCTTC.

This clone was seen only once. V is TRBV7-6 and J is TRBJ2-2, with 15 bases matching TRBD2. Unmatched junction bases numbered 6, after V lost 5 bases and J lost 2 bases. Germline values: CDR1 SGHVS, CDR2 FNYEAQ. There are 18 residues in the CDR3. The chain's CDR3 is CASSLGLAGGRNTGELFF. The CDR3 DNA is TGTGCCAGCAGCCTGGGACTAGCGGGAGGACGAAACACCGGGGAGCTGTTTTTT.

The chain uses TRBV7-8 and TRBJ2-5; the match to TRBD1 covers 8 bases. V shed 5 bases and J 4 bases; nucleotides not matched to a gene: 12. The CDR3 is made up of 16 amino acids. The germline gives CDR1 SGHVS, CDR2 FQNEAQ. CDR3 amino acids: CASSPSGGVFGETQYF. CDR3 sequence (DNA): TGTGCCAGCAGCCCGTCAGGGGGCGTTTTTGGAGAGACCCAGTACTTC.

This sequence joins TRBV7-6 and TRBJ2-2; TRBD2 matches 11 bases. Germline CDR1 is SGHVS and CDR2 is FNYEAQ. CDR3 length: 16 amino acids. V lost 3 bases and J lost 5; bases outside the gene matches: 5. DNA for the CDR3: TGTGCCAGCAGCTTTGTAGCGGGAGGGTCAACCGGGGAGCTGTTTTTT. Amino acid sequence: CASSFVAGGSTGELFF.

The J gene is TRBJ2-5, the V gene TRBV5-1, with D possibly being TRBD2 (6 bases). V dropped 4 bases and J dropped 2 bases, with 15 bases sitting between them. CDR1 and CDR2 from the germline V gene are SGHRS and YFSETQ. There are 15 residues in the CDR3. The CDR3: CASSPGTAAQETQYF. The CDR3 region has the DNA TGCGCCAGCAGCCCGGGGACTGCTGCTCAAGAGACCCAGTACTTC.

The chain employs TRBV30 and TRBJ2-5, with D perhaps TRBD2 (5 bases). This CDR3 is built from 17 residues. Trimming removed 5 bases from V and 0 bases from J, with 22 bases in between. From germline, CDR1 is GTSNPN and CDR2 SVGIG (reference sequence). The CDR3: CAWPKSSGKEYQETQYF. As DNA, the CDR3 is TGTGCCTGGCCCAAGAGCAGCGGAAAGGAGTACCAAGAGACCCAGTACTTC.

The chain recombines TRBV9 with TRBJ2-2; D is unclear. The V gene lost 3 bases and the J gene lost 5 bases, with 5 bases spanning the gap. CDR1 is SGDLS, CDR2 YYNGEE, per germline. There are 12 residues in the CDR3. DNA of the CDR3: TGTGCCAGCAGCGGTCAAACCGGGGAGCTGTTTTTT. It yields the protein CASSGQTGELFF. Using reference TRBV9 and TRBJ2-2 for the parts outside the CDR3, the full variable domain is DSGVTQTPKHLITATGQRVTLRCSPRSGDLSVYWYQQSLDQGLQFLIQYYNGEERAKGNILERFSAQQFPDLHSELNLSSLELGDSALYFCASSGQTGELFFGEGSRLTVL.

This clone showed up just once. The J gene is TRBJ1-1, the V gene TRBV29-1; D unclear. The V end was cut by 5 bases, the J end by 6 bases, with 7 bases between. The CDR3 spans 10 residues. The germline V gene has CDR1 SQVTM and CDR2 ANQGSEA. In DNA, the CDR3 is TGCAGCGTTCGGGTGTCTGAAGCTTTCTTT. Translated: CSVRVSEAFF. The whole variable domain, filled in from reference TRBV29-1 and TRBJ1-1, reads SAVISQKPSRDICQRGTSLTIQCQVDSQVTMMFWYRQQPGQSLTLIATANQGSEATYESGFVIDKFPISRPNLTFSTLTVSNMSPEDSSIYLCSVRVSEAFFGQGTRLTVV.

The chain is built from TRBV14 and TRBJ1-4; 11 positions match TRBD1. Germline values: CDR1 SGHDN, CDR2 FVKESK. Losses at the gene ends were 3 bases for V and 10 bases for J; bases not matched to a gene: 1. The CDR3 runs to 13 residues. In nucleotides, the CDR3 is TGTGCCAGCAGCCACGGGACAGGGGGAAAACTGTTTTTT. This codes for CASSHGTGGKLFF.

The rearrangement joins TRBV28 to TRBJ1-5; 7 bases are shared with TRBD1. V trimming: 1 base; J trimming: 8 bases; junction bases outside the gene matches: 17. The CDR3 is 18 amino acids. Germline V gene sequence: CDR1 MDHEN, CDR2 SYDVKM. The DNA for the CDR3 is TGTGCCAGCAGTTTATTCCCGCGTCAGGGGGGCGGTCCGGAGCCCCAGCATTTT. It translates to CASSLFPRQGGGPEPQHF.

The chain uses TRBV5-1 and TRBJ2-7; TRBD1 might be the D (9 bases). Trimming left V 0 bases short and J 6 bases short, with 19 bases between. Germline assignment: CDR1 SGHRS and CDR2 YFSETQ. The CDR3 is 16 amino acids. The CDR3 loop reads CASSLERGTGSSEQYF. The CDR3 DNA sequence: TGCGCCAGCAGCTTGGAGCGGGGGACAGGGAGTAGCGAGCAGTACTTC. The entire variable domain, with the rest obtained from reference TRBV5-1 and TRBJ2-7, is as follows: KAGVTQTPRYLIKTRGQQVTLSCSPISGHRSVSWYQQTPGQGLQFLFEYFSETQRNKGNFPGRFSGRQFSNSRSEMNVSTLELGDSALYLCASSLERGTGSSEQYFGPGTRLTVT.

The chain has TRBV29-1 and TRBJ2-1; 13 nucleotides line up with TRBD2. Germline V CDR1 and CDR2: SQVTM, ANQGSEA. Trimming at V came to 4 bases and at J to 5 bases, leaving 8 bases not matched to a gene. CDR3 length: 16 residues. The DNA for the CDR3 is TGCAGCGTTGTCTGGACTAGCGGGAGAGGGAACAATGAGCAGTTCTTC. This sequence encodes CSVVWTSGRGNNEQFF.